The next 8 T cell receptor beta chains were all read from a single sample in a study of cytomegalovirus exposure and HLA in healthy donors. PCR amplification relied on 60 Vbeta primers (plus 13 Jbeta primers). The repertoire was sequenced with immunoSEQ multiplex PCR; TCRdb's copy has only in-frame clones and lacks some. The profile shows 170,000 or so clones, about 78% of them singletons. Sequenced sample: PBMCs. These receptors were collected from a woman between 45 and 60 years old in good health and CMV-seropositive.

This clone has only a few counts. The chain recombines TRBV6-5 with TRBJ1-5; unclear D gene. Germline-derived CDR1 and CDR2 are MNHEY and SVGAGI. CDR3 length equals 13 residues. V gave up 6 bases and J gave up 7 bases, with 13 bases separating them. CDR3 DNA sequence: TGTGCCAGCAGCCCCAGAATTACCCAGCCCCAGCATTTT. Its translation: CASSPRITQPQHF.

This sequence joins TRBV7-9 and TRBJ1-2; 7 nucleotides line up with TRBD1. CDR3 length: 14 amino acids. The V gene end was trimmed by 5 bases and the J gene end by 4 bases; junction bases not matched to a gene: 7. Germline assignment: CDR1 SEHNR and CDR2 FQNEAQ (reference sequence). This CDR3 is CASSIQGQIYGYTF. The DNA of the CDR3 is TGTGCCAGCAGCATACAGGGGCAAATCTATGGCTACACCTTC.

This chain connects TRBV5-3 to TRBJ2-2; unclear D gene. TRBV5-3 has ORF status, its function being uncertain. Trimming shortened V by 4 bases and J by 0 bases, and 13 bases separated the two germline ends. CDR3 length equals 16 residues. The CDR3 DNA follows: TGTGCCAGAAGCCTAGACTCCGACCCGAACACCGGGGAGCTGTTTTTT. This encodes CARSLDSDPNTGELFF.

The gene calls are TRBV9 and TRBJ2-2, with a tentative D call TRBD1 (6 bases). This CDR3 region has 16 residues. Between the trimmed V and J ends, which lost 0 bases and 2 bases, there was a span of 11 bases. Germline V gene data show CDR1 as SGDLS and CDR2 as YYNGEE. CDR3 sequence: CASSVGDRINTGELFF. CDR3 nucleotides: TGTGCCAGCAGCGTAGGCGACAGGATAAACACCGGGGAGCTGTTTTTT. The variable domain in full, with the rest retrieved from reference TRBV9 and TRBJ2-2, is DSGVTQTPKHLITATGQRVTLRCSPRSGDLSVYWYQQSLDQGLQFLIQYYNGEERAKGNILERFSAQQFPDLHSELNLSSLELGDSALYFCASSVGDRINTGELFFGEGSRLTVL.

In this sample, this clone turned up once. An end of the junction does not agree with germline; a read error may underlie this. The CDR3 DNA reads as TGTGCTAGCAGTACCGGCGGGCAGACAGATACGCAGTATTTT. Encoded protein: CASSTGGQTDTQYF. This sequence joins TRBV7-7 and TRBJ2-3; D is possibly TRBD2 (5 bases). The germline gives CDR1 SSHAT, CDR2 FNYEAQ (reference sequence). This CDR3 is 14 amino acids long.

The CDR3 DNA reads TGTGCCAGCAGCGTAGCCAGGGGGATCCAAGAGACCCAGTACTTC. Protein sequence: CASSVARGIQETQYF. The chain uses TRBV9 and TRBJ2-5, with 7 bases lining up with TRBD1. Germline V lookup: CDR1 SGDLS, CDR2 YYNGEE. V lost 0 bases to trimming and J lost 1 base; unmatched junction nucleotides: 3. The CDR3 contains 15 residues.

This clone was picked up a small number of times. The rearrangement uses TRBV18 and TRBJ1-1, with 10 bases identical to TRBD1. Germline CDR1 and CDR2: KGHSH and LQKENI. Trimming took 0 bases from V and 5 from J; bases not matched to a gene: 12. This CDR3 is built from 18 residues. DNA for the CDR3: TGTGCCAGCTCACCACCGGGGAAGACAGGGGGCGGTGGAACTGAAGCTTTCTTT. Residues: CASSPPGKTGGGGTEAFF.

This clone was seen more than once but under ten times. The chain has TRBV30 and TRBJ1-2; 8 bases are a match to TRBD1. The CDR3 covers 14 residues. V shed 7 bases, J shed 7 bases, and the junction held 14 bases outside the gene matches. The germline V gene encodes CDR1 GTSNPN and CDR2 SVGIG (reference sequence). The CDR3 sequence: CAYNPRDRKGGYTF. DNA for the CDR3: TGTGCCTACAACCCTCGGGACAGGAAAGGTGGCTACACCTTC.